The 14 T cell receptor beta chains presented below share a single source sample, sequenced in a study of sequential checkpoint blockade in melanoma. Some clones are missing from TCRdb's copy, which holds only in-frame ones; the method was immunoSEQ multiplex PCR. The data contain roughly 31,000 clones, around 88% of them seen just once; the ten biggest clones take up 22%. Treatment: randomized to nivolumab then ipilimumab (arm A) or the reverse (arm B). This specimen was CD8+ T cells sorted from blood (inferred from file names), taken from a patient given nivolumab and ipilimumab in sequence. These receptors were taken from a human donor with melanoma.

The chain recombines TRBV4-1 with TRBJ2-1; D unresolved. This CDR3 is built from 18 residues. V was cut by 1 base and J by 2 bases, with 18 bases left in between. CDR1 and CDR2 from the germline V gene are MGHRA and YSYEKL. The CDR3 spells CASSQVITIELTYNEQFF. As DNA, the CDR3 is TGCGCCAGCAGCCAAGTCATTACTATAGAACTTACCTACAATGAGCAGTTCTTC.

CDR3 residues: CSARVAGEQFF. The CDR3, as DNA: TGCAGTGCTAGAGTCGCGGGCGAGCAGTTCTTC. This chain links TRBV20-1 with TRBJ2-1; the D gene is possibly TRBD2 (5 bases). Germline V gene lookup returns CDR1 DFQATT and CDR2 SNEGSKA (reference sequence). V was clipped by 1 base and J by 10 bases, with 8 bases between them. The CDR3 runs 11 residues.

This chain joins TRBV5-6 and TRBJ2-3; 10 positions match TRBD2. J gave up 6 bases and V 4 bases, and 11 bases lay outside the gene matches. This CDR3 region has 16 residues. CDR1 SGHDT and CDR2 YYEEEE come from the germline V gene. CDR3 sequence: CASSTVSSGSPDTQYF. Here the CDR3 DNA reads TGTGCCAGCAGCACCGTATCTAGCGGGAGTCCGGATACGCAGTATTTT.

The chain is built from TRBV5-1 and TRBJ2-3; 10 bases fit TRBD1. Germline V CDR1 and CDR2: SGHRS, YFSETQ. The CDR3 has 18 residues. V lost 0 bases to trimming and J lost 2 bases; unmatched junction nucleotides: 9. CDR3 coding DNA: TGCGCCAGCAGCTTGGGGCCGGGACAGGGGATACTCACAGATACGCAGTATTTT. Protein product: CASSLGPGQGILTDTQYF. The variable domain in full, with the rest retrieved from reference TRBV5-1 and TRBJ2-3, is KAGVTQTPRYLIKTRGQQVTLSCSPISGHRSVSWYQQTPGQGLQFLFEYFSETQRNKGNFPGRFSGRQFSNSRSEMNVSTLELGDSALYLCASSLGPGQGILTDTQYFGPGTRLTVL.

The table lists this clone with a count of one. In the same sample, other DNA sequences code for this CDR3. V and J are TRBV5-1 and TRBJ2-7, with 9 bases aligning to TRBD1. CDR1 is SGHRS and CDR2 is YFSETQ in the germline V gene. This CDR3 is 13 amino acids long. V shed 2 bases, J shed 4 bases, and the junction held 1 base outside the gene matches. The CDR3 protein is CASSLGTGYEQYF. Here the CDR3 DNA reads TGCGCCAGCAGCTTAGGGACAGGGTACGAGCAGTACTTC.

This chain connects TRBV19 to TRBJ2-5; D is undetermined. V was shortened by 1 base and J by 1 base, with 4 bases between the two germline ends. Germline lookup yields CDR1 LNHDA and CDR2 SQIVND (reference sequence). The CDR3 spans 13 residues. The CDR3 sequence is CASSIVSQETQYF. In nucleotides, the CDR3 is TGTGCCAGTAGTATAGTCAGCCAAGAGACCCAGTACTTC.

V and J are TRBV7-9 and TRBJ2-3, with TRBD2 identical over 11 bases. Trimming at V came to 5 bases and at J to 0 bases, leaving 1 base not matched to a gene. The CDR3 length is 15 residues. The V gene's germline CDR1 is SEHNR and CDR2 FQNEAQ (reference sequence). CDR3 residues: CASSRTSGSTDTQYF. In DNA form, the CDR3 reads TGTGCCAGCAGCCGGACTAGCGGGAGCACAGATACGCAGTATTTT.

J is TRBJ2-3 and V is TRBV7-2, with 7 bases matching TRBD1. Trimming removed 5 bases from V and 1 base from J; junction bases left unmatched: 12. Germline V gene data show CDR1 as SGHTA and CDR2 as FQGNSA. The CDR3 contains 17 residues. CDR3 protein: CASSLIWGQPRTDTQYF. The CDR3 nucleotides are TGTGCCAGCAGCCTCATATGGGGACAGCCACGCACAGATACGCAGTATTTT.

The chain is built from TRBV9 and TRBJ1-3, with 8 positions matching TRBD1. With 2 bases clipped from V and 3 bases from J, the junction kept 4 bases outside the gene matches. Germline CDR1 SGDLS, CDR2 YYNGEE. The CDR3 is made up of 15 amino acids. CDR3 sequence: CASSVGRGLGNTIYF. The CDR3 coding sequence is TGTGCCAGCAGCGTCGGCAGGGGGCTTGGAAACACCATATATTTT.

The V and J genes are TRBV27 and TRBJ2-3, with D unresolved. This CDR3 is 13 amino acids long. Germline CDR1 is MNHEY and CDR2 is SMNVEV (reference sequence). Trimming left V 6 bases short and J 4 bases short, with 11 bases between. This chain's CDR3 is CASSPAAPDTQYF. CDR3 DNA: TGTGCCAGCAGCCCCGCGGCACCAGATACGCAGTATTTT.

This clone was counted once. This rearrangement joins TRBV7-9 to TRBJ2-1; 9 nucleotides align to TRBD2. With 0 bases clipped from V and 7 bases from J, the junction kept 4 bases outside the gene matches. The CDR3 is made up of 15 amino acids. CDR1 is SEHNR, CDR2 FQNEAQ, per germline (reference sequence). CDR3 nucleotides: TGTGCCAGCAGCTTAGCTAGCGGGAGATTAAATGAGCAGTTCTTC. As protein: CASSLASGRLNEQFF.

This rearrangement joins TRBV6-5 to TRBJ2-7; D may be TRBD1 (5 bases). The germline V and J ends were trimmed by 2 bases and 4 bases, with 9 bases remaining between them. Germline V gene lookup returns CDR1 MNHEY and CDR2 SVGAGI. The length of the CDR3 is 13 residues. The CDR3 sequence is CASSYGTGYEQYF. The CDR3 DNA is TGTGCCAGCAGTTACGGCACAGGTTACGAGCAGTACTTC.

The V gene is TRBV2, the J gene TRBJ2-7, with 12 bases fitting TRBD1. CDR1 is SNHLY, CDR2 FYNNEI, per germline. The CDR3 has 17 residues. After removal of 2 bases from V and 5 bases from J, the junction contained 10 bases not matched to a gene. The CDR3: CASSETGYRDRGHEQYF. The CDR3 bases are TGTGCCAGCAGTGAAACAGGGTATAGGGACAGGGGGCACGAGCAGTACTTC.

The chain links TRBV5-1 to TRBJ2-5, with 7 bases that match TRBD2. TRBJ2-7 explains the end of the DNA better; the J call may be wrong. The CDR3 has 16 residues. Germline assignment: CDR1 SGHRS and CDR2 YFSETQ. CDR3 region: CASSWADWGGSYEQYF. The CDR3, as DNA: TGCGCCAGCAGCTGGGCGGACTGGGGGGGATCCTACGAGCAGTACTTC.